This T cell receptor (beta chain) was identified in a study of T cell repertoires in cytomegalovirus infection. On the study more broadly: A matching HLA type, together with CMV infection, was signaled by public TCR beta signatures.

TCRdb analysed the reads with MiXCR anew, one entry per CDR3 protein. The sample includes fewer than 250,000 distinct CDR3 sequences, approximately 22% of them seen just once. The CDR3 loop spans 14 amino acids. CDR1 SEHNR and CDR2 FQNEAQ come from the germline V gene (reference sequence). Losses at the gene ends were 4 bases for V and 6 bases for J; bases not matched to a gene: 4. General observations from the study: Carriage of CMV together with the relevant HLA was identifiable through cumulative public TCR beta family frequency. Predominance within the ex vivo response was attributable to HLA-C-restricted CMV-specific TCR beta clonotypes.

A few counts support this clonotype. The target antigen is unknown. The chain employs TRBV7-9 and TRBJ2-1, with 9 nucleotides matching TRBD2. Specimen: CD8+ T cells from PBMCs. The TCR was taken from a human donor in good health (CMV status not recorded). Some clones in this sample may be carry-over from other donors' samples. The CDR3 sequence: CASSSLAGFNEQFF. The CDR3 coding sequence is TGTGCCAGCAGCTCTCTAGCGGGGTTCAATGAGCAGTTCTTC.